Listed here are 25 T cell receptor beta chains from one sample, sequenced in a study of blood T cell repertoires in COVID-19. Data came from immunoSEQ multiplex PCR; TCRdb stores just in-frame clones and leaves some out. The sample lists some 290,000 clones, 70% to 90% occurring once. Specimen: peripheral blood. The receptors stem from a man between 60 and 75 years old who had recovered from COVID-19.

The chain is built from TRBV12-3 or TRBV12-4 and TRBJ1-1, with D unresolved. The CDR3 loop spans 12 amino acids. The ends were cut back, 2 bases at V and 11 bases at J, with 12 bases in the middle. The CDR3 spells CASSLHSRVAFF. The DNA for the CDR3 is TGTGCCAGCAGTTTACACAGCCGAGTGGCTTTCTTT.

The J gene is TRBJ1-2, the V gene TRBV7-2; 10 bases are a match to TRBD1. Germline assignment: CDR1 SGHTA and CDR2 FQGNSA. There are 15 residues in the CDR3. With 3 bases clipped from V and 6 bases from J, the junction kept 7 bases outside the gene matches. The CDR3 is CASSLDDRGHNGYTF. DNA of the CDR3: TGTGCCAGCAGCTTGGATGACAGGGGGCATAATGGCTACACCTTC.

The chain couples TRBV7-9 to TRBJ2-5; TRBD2 might be the D (5 bases). Germline loops: CDR1 SEHNR, CDR2 FQNEAQ (reference sequence). This CDR3 is built from 15 residues. Trimming left V 2 bases short and J 3 bases short, with 13 bases between. The CDR3 loop is CASSLSGGLKETQYF. The CDR3 coding sequence is TGTGCCAGCAGCTTATCGGGCGGGCTTAAAGAGACCCAGTACTTC.

The count of this clone is one. V is TRBV6-5 and J is TRBJ2-1; TRBD1 might be the D (5 bases). This CDR3 has 12 residues. The ends were cut back, 8 bases at V and 16 bases at J, with 21 bases in the middle. Looked up from germline, CDR1 is MNHEY and CDR2 is SVGAGI. The CDR3 loop is CASATQTLGEFF. The CDR3, as DNA: TGTGCCAGCGCTACCCAGACCCTAGGGGAATTCTTC.

The rearrangement uses TRBV15 and TRBJ1-1, with TRBD1 identical over 7 bases. V lost 6 bases, J lost 1 base, and 5 bases stayed unmatched. Germline lookup yields CDR1 LNHNV and CDR2 YYDKDF (reference sequence). The CDR3 contains 14 residues. CDR3 sequence reads: CATRTDRQNTEAFF. The CDR3 nucleotides are TGTGCCACCAGAACGGACAGGCAGAACACTGAAGCTTTCTTT.

V and J are TRBV27 and TRBJ2-5, with a possible D match to TRBD2 (6 bases). The V gene lost 6 bases and the J gene lost 6 bases, with 14 bases spanning the gap. Germline lookup yields CDR1 MNHEY and CDR2 SMNVEV (reference sequence). This CDR3 is built from 13 residues. CDR3 region: CASSPGGAKTQYF. The CDR3 bases are TGTGCCAGCAGCCCAGGAGGGGCAAAGACCCAGTACTTC.

This clone came up once. The gene calls are TRBV9 and TRBJ2-2, with a tentative D call TRBD1 (6 bases). Deletions cut 5 bases from V and 6 bases from J, with 11 bases between. CDR3 length: 13 residues. In germline, CDR1 is SGDLS, CDR2 YYNGEE. CDR3 loop: CASRLQGPGELFF. In nucleotides, the CDR3 is TGTGCCAGCAGACTTCAGGGGCCCGGGGAGCTGTTTTTT.

The V and J genes are TRBV18 and TRBJ2-7, with D possibly TRBD1 on 6 matching bases. V was clipped by 3 bases and J by 4 bases, with 16 bases between them. The germline V gene encodes CDR1 KGHSH and CDR2 LQKENI. The CDR3 totals 15 residues. CDR3 amino acids: CASSPGQGRDYEQYF. The CDR3 DNA follows: TGTGCCAGCTCACCTGGGCAGGGGCGAGATTACGAGCAGTACTTC. Looking up the rest from reference TRBV18 and TRBJ2-7 gives the full variable domain: NAGVMQNPRHLVRRRGQEARLRCSPMKGHSHVYWYRQLPEEGLKFMVYLQKENIIDESGMPKERFSAEFPKEGPSILRIQQVVRGDSAAYFCASSPGQGRDYEQYFGPGTRLTVT.

This clone is a singleton in its sample. The chain is built from TRBV20-1 and TRBJ1-2; D unclear. Trimming removed 3 bases from V and 4 bases from J, with 9 bases in between. From germline, CDR1 is DFQATT and CDR2 SNEGSKA (reference sequence). This CDR3 is built from 12 residues. The CDR3 sequence: CSASGASYGYTF. The CDR3 region has the DNA TGCAGTGCTAGTGGCGCTTCCTATGGCTACACCTTC.

The J gene is TRBJ1-5, the V gene TRBV5-1; D gene uncertain. The germline CDR1 and CDR2 sequences are SGHRS and YFSETQ. The V end lost 4 bases, the J end lost 2 bases, and 10 bases lay between the germline ends. The CDR3 sequence is 14 residues long. This CDR3 is CASSPGVGNQPQHF. CDR3 sequence (DNA): TGCGCCAGCAGCCCCGGGGTCGGCAATCAGCCCCAGCATTTT.

The rearrangement joins TRBV12-3 or TRBV12-4 to TRBJ2-3, with D hard to call. V was shortened by 2 bases and J by 4 bases, with 4 bases between the two germline ends. The CDR3 has 12 amino acids. The CDR3 DNA sequence: TGTGCCAGCAGTTTACATCCAGATACGCAGTATTTT. Protein: CASSLHPDTQYF.

This clone was counted once. The chain carries TRBV7-3 and TRBJ1-1; the D gene is possibly TRBD1 (6 bases). Germline loops: CDR1 SGHTA, CDR2 FQGTGA. Trimming cost V 0 bases and J 4 bases, with 15 bases left between them. The CDR3 has 16 residues. The CDR3 DNA follows: TGTGCCAGCAGCTTAACTGACACAGGGATCGGCACTGAAGCTTTCTTT. This encodes CASSLTDTGIGTEAFF.

The table lists this clone with a few counts. The chain uses TRBV19 and TRBJ2-2, with 7 positions matching TRBD1. CDR3 length equals 15 residues. CDR1 is LNHDA, CDR2 SQIVND, per germline (reference sequence). Trimming removed 7 bases from V and 2 bases from J; junction bases left unmatched: 7. The CDR3 reads CASTIGQVNTGELFF. The CDR3 DNA reads as TGTGCCAGTACCATCGGACAGGTCAACACCGGGGAGCTGTTTTTT.

The rearrangement uses TRBV28 and TRBJ1-4; D unresolved. V shed 5 bases and J shed 8 bases, with 21 bases lying between them. CDR3 length equals 16 residues. Germline lookup yields CDR1 MDHEN and CDR2 SYDVKM. As DNA, the CDR3 is TGTGCCAGCAGTGGATCTCCAGCGGATCGGGGAGAAAAACTGTTTTTT. It specifies CASSGSPADRGEKLFF.

The CDR3 nucleotides are TGTGCCAGCCAGACAGGGGACGGCAATCAGCCCCAGCATTTT. Its translation is CASQTGDGNQPQHF. The chain combines TRBV6-5 with TRBJ1-5; 8 positions agree with TRBD1. The V segment lost 8 bases and the J segment 2 bases; nucleotides outside the gene matches: 5. The length of the CDR3 is 14 residues. Germline CDR1 reads MNHEY; CDR2 reads SVGAGI.

The chain is built from TRBV5-6 and TRBJ2-2; 9 positions agree with TRBD2. Trimming cost V 4 bases and J 3 bases; bases outside gene matches: 10. The germline gives CDR1 SGHDT, CDR2 YYEEEE. The CDR3 spans 17 residues. The CDR3 DNA follows: TGTGCCAGCAGCCCCAGGTTTGCGGGGGGGGACACCGGGGAGCTGTTTTTT. Amino acid sequence: CASSPRFAGGDTGELFF.

V and J are TRBV24-1 and TRBJ2-7, with a weak D call TRBD1 (6 bases). Trimming removed 9 bases at V and 5 bases at J, with 10 bases between. CDR3 length: 11 amino acids. The V gene's germline CDR1 is KGHDR and CDR2 SFDVKD. CDR3 nucleotides: TGTGCCACCGGGACATTACACGAGCAGTACTTC. Protein product: CATGTLHEQYF.

V usage is TRBV7-2 and J usage is TRBJ1-1, with D unresolved. The CDR3 runs 15 residues. Trimming stripped 5 bases from V and 4 bases from J, with 17 bases between. The V gene's germline CDR1 is SGHTA and CDR2 FQGNSA. The CDR3 protein is CASSPRGLVSTEAFF. The CDR3 DNA sequence: TGTGCCAGCAGCCCCCGGGGTTTGGTTAGCACTGAAGCTTTCTTT.

This sequence joins TRBV30 and TRBJ1-6; 7 nucleotides align to TRBD1. The germline V gene has CDR1 GTSNPN and CDR2 SVGIG (reference sequence). The CDR3 is 12 amino acids. DNA of the CDR3: TGTGCAATCACAGGGGTTAATTCACCCCTCCACTTT. Protein product: CAITGVNSPLHF.

This clone showed up just once. J is TRBJ1-1 and V is TRBV2, with a tentative D call TRBD1 (6 bases). The CDR3 sequence is 16 residues long. V lost 2 bases to trimming and J lost 0 bases, with 13 bases between them. Germline loops: CDR1 SNHLY, CDR2 FYNNEI. The CDR3, as DNA: TGTGCCAGCAGTGAACGTCCAGCAGGGGTGAACACTGAAGCTTTCTTT. Protein product: CASSERPAGVNTEAFF. The variable domain in full, with the rest retrieved from reference TRBV2 and TRBJ1-1, is EPEVTQTPSHQVTQMGQEVILRCVPISNHLYFYWYRQILGQKVEFLVSFYNNEISEKSEIFDDQFSVERPDGSNFTLKIRSTKLEDSAMYFCASSERPAGVNTEAFFGQGTRLTVV.

In its sample, this clone was seen a few times. The chain employs TRBV7-3 and TRBJ2-2; D gene uncertain. Germline values: CDR1 SGHTA, CDR2 FQGTGA. Between the trimmed V and J ends, which lost 0 bases and 8 bases, there was a span of 13 bases. The CDR3 loop spans 15 amino acids. The chain's CDR3 is CASSLTAAVTGELFF. The CDR3 bases are TGTGCCAGCAGCTTAACCGCGGCGGTAACAGGGGAGCTGTTTTTT.

This clone showed up just once. The V and J genes are TRBV11-2 and TRBJ2-4; TRBD1 agrees at 10 bases. The CDR3 is 15 residues long. With 4 bases clipped from V and 8 bases from J, the junction kept 8 bases outside the gene matches. CDR1 and CDR2 (germline): SGHAT, FQNNGV. Here the CDR3 DNA reads TGTGCCAGCAGCTCGCGGGGACAGGGGAGGGACATTCAGTACTTC. This gives the protein CASSSRGQGRDIQYF.

The J gene is TRBJ1-2, the V gene TRBV3-1 (or the pseudogene TRBV3-2), with D possibly being TRBD1 (6 bases). CDR1 LGHDT and CDR2 YNNKEL come from the germline V gene (reference sequence). The CDR3 is made up of 15 amino acids. V was clipped by 1 base and J by 7 bases, with 16 bases between them. The CDR3 reads CASSQARGRVSGYTF. DNA for the CDR3: TGTGCCAGCAGCCAAGCCAGGGGTAGGGTTAGTGGCTACACCTTC.

The rearrangement uses TRBV6-5 and TRBJ2-2; the match to TRBD2 covers 12 bases. Germline V CDR1 and CDR2: MNHEY, SVGAGI. The CDR3 sequence is 15 residues long. Trimming took 5 bases from V and 5 from J; bases not matched to a gene: 3. The CDR3 bases are TGTGCCAGCAGTACCGGGACTAGCGGGACCGGGGAGCTGTTTTTT. It translates to CASSTGTSGTGELFF.

V usage is TRBV5-1 and J usage is TRBJ2-3, with 10 nucleotides matching TRBD1. The CDR3 loop spans 15 amino acids. Trimming cost V 5 bases and J 4 bases; bases outside gene matches: 7. Germline-derived CDR1 and CDR2 are SGHRS and YFSETQ. CDR3 loop: CASSLVTGGSDTQYF. CDR3 coding DNA: TGCGCCAGCAGTCTGGTGACAGGGGGCTCAGATACGCAGTATTTT.